This T cell receptor beta chain was identified during a study of T cells in Graves' hyperthyroidism and ophthalmopathy. On the study more broadly: Peripheral blood specimens were obtained at initial diagnosis, prior to any treatment. Study conclusions and caveats: Most thyroid clonotypes expanded above 0.001 appeared in blood too.

V was cut by 6 bases and J by 0 bases, with 12 bases left in between. CDR3 length: 15 residues. The germline CDR1 and CDR2 sequences are SEHNR and FQNEAQ (reference sequence). To note about this clonotype: Its specificity is not known.

The source material, RNA transcripts, was used to amplify TCR beta CDR3 regions. Researchers ran a first-round RT-PCR on the TCR CDR3 using the HTBI primer set. TCRdb re-analysed the multiplex PCR reads in MiXCR, keeping a single row per CDR3 protein. The table includes approximately 600,000 distinct CDR3 sequences, about 15% detected once. PBMCs came from 9 to 10 ml fresh peripheral blood. The source is a woman aged 25 to 39 with Graves' hyperthyroidism that later progressed to Graves' ophthalmopathy. Input material: blood. V and J are TRBV7-9 and TRBJ2-1; no clear D gene. In DNA, the CDR3 is TGTGCCAGCAGGTTTATTCGTTCCTCCTACAATGAGCAGTTCTTC. Residues: CASRFIRSSYNEQFF.